The entry that follows covers one T cell receptor (beta chain) sequence. Its target is not known. The same CDR3 can be traced to other DNA sequences in this sample. J was trimmed by 3 bases and V by 5 bases; bases with no gene match: 7. CDR1 is SGHTA and CDR2 is FQGNSA in the germline V gene. The CDR3 totals 15 residues. This sample is part of a study of cytomegalovirus exposure and HLA in healthy donors. Points from the study as a whole: Roughly 170 TCR beta chains were listed as cytomegalovirus-associated. Further analysis, carried out later, found HLA-associated TCR beta chains more clonally expanded than equally common other chains. In a later analysis, TCR beta V- and J-gene trimming was associated with a missense DCLRE1C variant.

The PCR employed 60 Vbeta primers together with 13 Jbeta primers. In the source study's methods: An analysis performed later counted about 80 million unique TCR beta chains (roughly 11 million of them shared). The protocol was immunoSEQ multiplex PCR, while the TCRdb copy is restricted to in-frame clones and leaves out a portion. D and trimming were read from the DNA, whereas the V and J calls and clone size are those reported in that table. The table has approximately 190,000 clones, around 64% seen once; the top ten hold roughly 2.5%. The sequenced sample was PBMCs. The TCR sequence derives from a man between 35 and 55 years old in good health and CMV-seropositive. The chain links TRBV7-2 to TRBJ2-4; 7 nucleotides line up with TRBD2. The CDR3 nucleotides read TGTGCCAGCAGCAGTGGGGGGGTTGGCAAAAACATTCAGTACTTC. Translation: CASSSGGVGKNIQYF.